This is a list of T cell receptor beta chains from one sample in a study of T cells after yellow fever vaccination. TCRdb ran MiXCR on the 5' RACE reads and lists one entry per CDR3 protein. The sample has hundreds of thousands of distinct CDR3 sequences, around 3.6% seen once. This material consisted of PBMCs, taken on the day of the yellow fever booster vaccination. The receptors stem from a young man who received the YFV17D yellow fever vaccine. Both conserved end residues are part of each CDR3. The D gene is left open where the match is weak. Clone size, where shown, is once, few, many, or a class for clones that have expanded.

>NA|few|TRBV6-6|TRBJ1-1
CASLPGRRVEGEAFF
TGTGCCAGCCTCCCGGGACGGAGGGTCGAGGGGGAAGCTTTCTTT
>NA|many|TRBV7-2|TRBJ2-7
CASSLSWDTSSYEQYF
TGTGCCAGCAGCTTATCGTGGGACACGAGCTCCTACGAGCAGTACTTC
>TRBD1|few|TRBV7-2|TRBJ1-1
CASSLQGARFTEAFF
TGTGCCAGCAGCTTACAGGGGGCGAGATTCACTGAAGCTTTCTTT
>NA|NA|TRBV5-1|TRBJ1-4
CASSVSWGLREKLFF
TGCGCCAGCAGCGTCTCGTGGGGGCTTAGGGAAAAACTGTTTTTT
>NA|few|TRBV6-2/TRBV6-3|TRBJ2-5
CASSPLGRGETQYF
TGTGCCAGCAGCCCATTGGGTCGAGGGGAGACCCAGTACTTC
>TRBD1|many|TRBV6-5|TRBJ1-2
CASRVTGVDYGYTF
TGTGCCAGCAGAGTGACAGGGGTTGACTATGGCTACACCTTC
>NA|many|TRBV24-1|TRBJ2-2
CATSPTGGGSPGELFF
TGTGCCACCAGCCCGACAGGTGGAGGGAGTCCCGGGGAGCTGTTTTTT
>NA|few|TRBV20-1|TRBJ1-5
CSARTDSNQPQHF
TGCAGTGCGAGGACTGATAGCAATCAGCCCCAGCATTTT
>TRBD2|few|TRBV7-8|TRBJ2-1
CASSLDLAGAYGEQFF
TGTGCCAGCAGCTTAGATCTAGCGGGGGCTTATGGTGAGCAGTTCTTC
>NA|many|TRBV11-2|TRBJ2-6
CASSSGAPGANVLTF
TGTGCCAGCAGCTCAGGGGCGCCAGGGGCCAACGTCCTGACTTTC
>TRBD1|few|TRBV5-1|TRBJ2-5
CASSPQGAETQYF
TGCGCCAGCAGCCCCCAGGGGGCAGAGACCCAGTACTTC
>NA|few|TRBV28|TRBJ2-4
CASSFNRLAKNIQYF
TGTGCCAGCAGTTTTAACCGTCTAGCCAAAAACATTCAGTACTTC
>TRBD1|many|TRBV5-5|TRBJ2-2
CASSLVTGANTGELFF
TGTGCCAGCAGCTTGGTGACAGGGGCGAACACCGGGGAGCTGTTTTTT
>TRBD1|few|TRBV15|TRBJ2-5
CATSRAGTEETQYF
TGTGCCACCAGCAGAGCGGGGACAGAAGAGACCCAGTACTTC
>TRBD1|few|TRBV7-9|TRBJ1-1
CASSLTGESFF
TGTGCCAGCAGTCTTACAGGGGAATCTTTCTTT
>NA|once|TRBV15|TRBJ1-1
CATSRDWGGTEAFF
TGTGCCACCAGCAGAGATTGGGGGGGGACTGAAGCTTTCTTT
>TRBD1|few|TRBV20-1|TRBJ1-6
CSAKTGGVDNSPLHF
TGCAGTGCCAAGACAGGGGGCGTCGACAATTCACCCCTCCACTTT
>NA|many|TRBV7-2|TRBJ2-1
CASSPFYEQFF
TGTGCCAGCAGCCCCTTTTATGAGCAGTTCTTC
>NA|NA|TRBV2|TRBJ1-2
CASSEVGRGNYGYTF
TGTGCCAGCAGTGAAGTTGGCAGGGGAAACTATGGCTACACCTTC
>TRBD1|NA|TRBV7-2|TRBJ2-7
CASSLIPGGTGGREQYF
TGTGCCAGCAGCTTAATCCCCGGGGGGACAGGGGGTCGGGAGCAGTACTTC
>TRBD2|few|TRBV20-1|TRBJ2-3
CSARYYLAGAWNTQYF
TGCAGTGCTAGATACTACCTAGCGGGGGCCTGGAATACGCAGTATTTT
>NA|NA|TRBV7-9|TRBJ1-5
CASSLGQPNQPQHF
TGTGCCAGCAGCTTAGGACAGCCCAATCAGCCCCAGCATTTT
>NA|many|TRBV28|TRBJ1-5
CASSLLSGHQPQHF
TGTGCCAGCAGTTTATTATCTGGGCACCAGCCCCAGCATTTT
>TRBD1|few|TRBV5-1|TRBJ1-6
CASSLDRANSPLHF
TGCGCCAGCAGCCTTGACAGGGCAAATTCACCCCTCCACTTT
>NA|many|TRBV6-6|TRBJ1-1
CASTLTGVNTEAFF
TGTGCCAGCACTCTGACAGGAGTGAACACTGAAGCTTTCTTT
>NA|NA|TRBV4-1|TRBJ1-5
CASSRDLRNQPQHF
TGCGCCAGCAGCCGTGACCTACGCAATCAGCCCCAGCATTTT
>NA|NA|TRBV6-6|TRBJ1-6
CASSSSGTHGSSYNSPLHF
TGTGCCAGCAGCTCATCCGGGACGCACGGGAGCTCCTATAATTCACCCCTCCACTTT
>NA|many|TRBV15|TRBJ2-5
CATSSLGSGAQETQYF
TGTGCCACCAGCAGTCTGGGGTCGGGGGCCCAAGAGACCCAGTACTTC
>TRBD1|many|TRBV5-1|TRBJ2-5
CASSYGTGEETQYF
TGCGCCAGCAGCTACGGGACAGGGGAAGAGACCCAGTACTTC
>TRBD1|many|TRBV5-6|TRBJ1-1
CASSWDRLNTEAFF
TGTGCCAGCAGTTGGGACAGGCTGAACACTGAAGCTTTCTTT
>TRBD1|few|TRBV27|TRBJ2-1
CASRLGTGTLHEQFF
TGTGCCAGCAGGCTGGGGACAGGAACCCTACACGAGCAGTTCTTC
>NA|many|TRBV25-1|TRBJ2-7
CASSVALEQYF
TGTGCCAGCAGTGTTGCCCTCGAGCAGTACTTC
>TRBD2|many|TRBV6-6|TRBJ2-3
CASSRSGGSTDTQYF
TGTGCCAGCAGTCGGAGCGGGGGAAGCACAGATACGCAGTATTTT
>NA|NA|TRBV3-1|TRBJ2-5
CASRPPSAGALETQYF
TGTGCCAGCAGGCCACCCTCCGCGGGGGCCTTGGAGACCCAGTACTTC
>NA|NA|TRBV11-2|TRBJ1-1
CASSLSPGSEAFF
TGTGCCAGCAGCCTCTCTCCGGGGTCAGAAGCTTTCTTT
>NA|few|TRBV5-1|TRBJ1-1
CASSSQDGPNTEAFF
TGCGCCAGCAGCTCACAGGACGGGCCGAACACTGAAGCTTTCTTT
>TRBD1|many|TRBV7-3|TRBJ2-2
CASSPQDRGILTGELFF
TGTGCCAGCAGCCCACAGGACAGGGGAATTTTGACCGGGGAGCTGTTTTTT